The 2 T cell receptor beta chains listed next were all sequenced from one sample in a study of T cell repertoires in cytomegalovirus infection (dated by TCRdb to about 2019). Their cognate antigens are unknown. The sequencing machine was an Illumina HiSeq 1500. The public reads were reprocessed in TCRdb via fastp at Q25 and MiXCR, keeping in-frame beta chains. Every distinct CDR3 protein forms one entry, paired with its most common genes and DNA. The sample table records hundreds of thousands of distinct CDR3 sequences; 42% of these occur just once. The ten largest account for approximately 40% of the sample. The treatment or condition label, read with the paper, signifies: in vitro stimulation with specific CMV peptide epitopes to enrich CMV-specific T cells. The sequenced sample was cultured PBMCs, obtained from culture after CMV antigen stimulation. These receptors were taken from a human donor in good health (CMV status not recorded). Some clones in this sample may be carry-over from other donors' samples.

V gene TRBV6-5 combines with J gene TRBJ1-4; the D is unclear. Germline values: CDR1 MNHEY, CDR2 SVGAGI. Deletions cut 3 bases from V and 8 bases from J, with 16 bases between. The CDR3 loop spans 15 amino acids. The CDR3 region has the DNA TGTGCCAGCAGTTATAGCATGGGAATTGACGAAAAACTGTTTTTT. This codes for CASSYSMGIDEKLFF.

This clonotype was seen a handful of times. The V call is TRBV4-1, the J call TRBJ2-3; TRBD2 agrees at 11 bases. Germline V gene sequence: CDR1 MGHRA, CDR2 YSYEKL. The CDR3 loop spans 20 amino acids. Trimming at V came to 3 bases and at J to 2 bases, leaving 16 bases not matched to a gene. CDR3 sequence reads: CASSHLLLIPGLADTDTQYF. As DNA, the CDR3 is TGCGCCAGCAGCCACCTCCTTCTAATACCGGGACTAGCGGACACAGATACGCAGTATTTT.